The T cell receptor (beta chain) described here comes from a study of T cell repertoires in aging, cancer and after chemotherapy. Whole-study context: Over several months to years, re-sampled healthy donor repertoires clearly shared clones. Study results and limitations: In healthy donors, age-related TCR diversity loss mainly reflected lost richness. The repertoire data cannot show anything about immunological memory following chemotherapy.

Germline V gene data show CDR1 as SGHTA and CDR2 as FQGNSA. The CDR3 length is 16 residues. The V and J ends lost 2 bases and 0 bases respectively, with 11 bases between them. A remark on this clonotype: Antigen specificity is unknown.

Amplification of TCR beta used genomic DNA extracted from peripheral blood. Multiplex touch-down PCR with TRB-A/B primers amplified rearranged V-D-J TRB sequences. Each CDR3 protein gets one entry after TCRdb re-called the multiplex PCR reads with MiXCR. Here the sample spans approximately 4,900 distinct CDR3 sequences, 26% being singletons. Material for sequencing was blood. The gene calls are TRBV7-2 and TRBJ2-1; D is unclear. The TCR comes from a human donor in good health. The CDR3 sequence: CASSLRVRGSYNEQFF. The CDR3 coding sequence is TGTGCCAGCAGCTTAAGAGTTCGCGGCTCCTACAATGAGCAGTTCTTC.